The subject of this entry is one TCR beta chain. Repertoires were generated with immunoSEQ multiplex PCR, while TCRdb's copy carries only in-frame clones and drops some. Among over a million clones listed, about 96% were seen once. Trimming shortened V by 2 bases and J by 14 bases, and 18 bases separated the two germline ends. The CDR3 consists of 12 residues. Germline V lookup: CDR1 GTSNPN, CDR2 SVGIG (reference sequence). This entry is derived from a study of shared clonotypes between healthy human individuals. The receptor comes from a man in his thirties or forties in good health. Sequencing was carried out using naive CD4+ T cells sorted from blood. Noted subset: CD45RA+ positively selected. V gene TRBV30 combines with J gene TRBJ2-5; D gene unclear. The CDR3 loop is CAWSRDGRIPYF. Here the CDR3 DNA reads TGTGCCTGGAGTAGAGATGGGCGCATTCCATACTTC.